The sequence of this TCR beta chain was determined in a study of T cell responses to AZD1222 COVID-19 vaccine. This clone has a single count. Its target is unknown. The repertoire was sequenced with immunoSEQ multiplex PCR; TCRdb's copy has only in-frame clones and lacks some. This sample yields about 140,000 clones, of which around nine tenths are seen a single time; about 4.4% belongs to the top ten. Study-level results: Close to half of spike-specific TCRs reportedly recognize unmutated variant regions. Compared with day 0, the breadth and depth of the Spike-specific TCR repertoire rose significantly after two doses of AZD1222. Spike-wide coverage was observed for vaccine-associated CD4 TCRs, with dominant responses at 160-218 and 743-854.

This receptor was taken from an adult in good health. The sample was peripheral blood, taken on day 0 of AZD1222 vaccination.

The CDR3 nucleotides are TGTGCCAGTGACAGGGGGGGGGCAGATACGCAGTATTTT. Translation: CASDRGGADTQYF. This chain connects TRBV2 to TRBJ2-3; TRBD1 matches 9 bases. CDR1 and CDR2 (germline): SNHLY, FYNNEI. V shed 9 bases and J 4 bases; nucleotides not matched to a gene: 5. This CDR3 has 13 residues.